This T cell receptor beta chain was captured by sequencing in a study of cytomegalovirus exposure and HLA in healthy donors. Profiling relied on immunoSEQ multiplex PCR, and the TCRdb table lists in-frame clones only, not all of them. This sample has about 160,000 clones, with roughly nine tenths found just once. The CDR3 contains 16 residues. Germline V gives CDR1 MGHRA, CDR2 YSYEKL. The V gene end was trimmed by 0 bases and the J gene end by 2 bases; junction bases not matched to a gene: 5. This clonotype originated in a man younger than 35 in good health and CMV-seropositive. The sequenced sample was PBMCs. This chain connects TRBV4-1 to TRBJ2-7, with 9 nucleotides matching TRBD1. CDR3: CASSQEGHRGPYEQYF. CDR3 nucleotides: TGCGCCAGCAGCCAAGAGGGTCACAGGGGGCCCTACGAGCAGTACTTC.